This is a list of T cell receptor beta chains from one sample in a study of T cells in Graves' hyperthyroidism and ophthalmopathy. A single record per CDR3 protein comes from TCRdb applying MiXCR to the multiplex PCR reads. The sample lists hundreds of thousands of distinct CDR3 sequences, nearly 45% occurring once. The sample comprised peripheral blood or thyroid tissue (not recorded which). Every receptor here comes from an adult man with Graves' disease, either hyperthyroidism or ophthalmopathy (not recorded which). CDR3s include the opening cysteine and the closing phenylalanine or tryptophan. D genes are given only for firm matches. Size is stated for part of the rows, as once, few or many counts, or as a class when the clone is expanded.

d_gene: TRBD1; j_gene: TRBJ1-1; v_gene: TRBV7-6; abundance: -; CDR3nt: TGTGCCAGCAGCTTAGCGGGACAGGGGTGGGATACTGAAGCTTTCTTT; CDR3aa: CASSLAGQGWDTEAFF
d_gene: -; j_gene: TRBJ1-2; v_gene: TRBV25-1; abundance: many; CDR3nt: TGTGCCAGCAGTGCCCCCCGCGGAAGTTTTAACTATGGCTACACCTTC; CDR3aa: CASSAPRGSFNYGYTF
d_gene: -; j_gene: TRBJ1-5; v_gene: TRBV25-1; abundance: -; CDR3nt: TGTGCCAGCAGTGATGGGGACGGGGATCAGCCCCAGCATTTT; CDR3aa: CASSDGDGDQPQHF
d_gene: -; j_gene: TRBJ1-1; v_gene: TRBV7-2; abundance: few; CDR3nt: TGTGCCAGCACCTTCGGGGAGTGGGACACTGAAGCTTTCTTT; CDR3aa: CASTFGEWDTEAFF
d_gene: -; j_gene: TRBJ1-2; v_gene: TRBV12-3/TRBV12-4; abundance: many; CDR3nt: TGTGCCAGCAGTTCCAGGGAGGGCTACACCTTC; CDR3aa: CASSSREGYTF
d_gene: TRBD2; j_gene: TRBJ2-5; v_gene: TRBV7-8; abundance: many; CDR3nt: TGTGCCAGCAGAGAAGCGGGGGGGCCTTTGGAGACCCAGTACTTC; CDR3aa: CASREAGGPLETQYF
d_gene: TRBD1; j_gene: TRBJ1-2; v_gene: TRBV2; abundance: -; CDR3nt: TGTGCCAGCAGATCGACAGGGAACGGAGGCTACACCTTC; CDR3aa: CASRSTGNGGYTF
d_gene: TRBD1; j_gene: TRBJ2-7; v_gene: TRBV11-1; abundance: -; CDR3nt: TGTGCCAGCAGCTTATCGGGGTCAGGGGGTGAGCAGTACTTC; CDR3aa: CASSLSGSGGEQYF
d_gene: -; j_gene: TRBJ2-7; v_gene: TRBV6-5; abundance: -; CDR3nt: TGTGCCAGCGGGAATTCCGACAGGCTGATAACCTACGAGCAGTACTTC; CDR3aa: CASGNSDRLITYEQYF
d_gene: -; j_gene: TRBJ2-7; v_gene: TRBV7-2; abundance: -; CDR3nt: TGTGCCAGCAGCCCCGCCGGGGGCTTTAGGAACCACGAGCAGTACTTC; CDR3aa: CASSPAGGFRNHEQYF
d_gene: -; j_gene: TRBJ2-7; v_gene: TRBV20-1; abundance: -; CDR3nt: TGCAGTGCCGCTCAGGGCCCCCCTCGGGAGCAGTACTTC; CDR3aa: CSAAQGPPREQYF
d_gene: TRBD1; j_gene: TRBJ1-2; v_gene: TRBV2; abundance: -; CDR3nt: TGTGCCAGCACGGGACAGGATACCTATGGCTACACCTTC; CDR3aa: CASTGQDTYGYTF
d_gene: -; j_gene: TRBJ1-5; v_gene: TRBV19; abundance: -; CDR3nt: TGTGCCAGTAGTAAGTCAGGGCTCATGATCAATCAGCCCCAGCATTTT; CDR3aa: CASSKSGLMINQPQHF
d_gene: -; j_gene: TRBJ2-5; v_gene: TRBV2; abundance: -; CDR3nt: TGTGCCAGCAGCCAACAGGGGGGGGGCCTGGAGACCCAGTACTTC; CDR3aa: CASSQQGGGLETQYF
d_gene: -; j_gene: TRBJ1-5; v_gene: TRBV29-1; abundance: -; CDR3nt: TGCAGCGTGGAGGTACGGAAGCAGCCCCAGCATTTT; CDR3aa: CSVEVRKQPQHF
d_gene: -; j_gene: TRBJ2-5; v_gene: TRBV7-8; abundance: -; CDR3nt: TGTGCCAGCAGCTTAGCGTGGGGGTCTTCACAGGAGACCCAGTGCTTC; CDR3aa: CASSLAWGSSQETQCF
d_gene: -; j_gene: TRBJ1-2; v_gene: TRBV7-9; abundance: -; CDR3nt: TGTGCCAGCAGCTCTGGACTCACGACTGGAAACACCTTC; CDR3aa: CASSSGLTTGNTF
d_gene: TRBD1; j_gene: TRBJ2-6; v_gene: TRBV7-9; abundance: -; CDR3nt: TGTGCCAGCGGCCCGGACTCGGACAGGGACTTCTCTGGGGCCAACGTCCTGACTTTC; CDR3aa: CASGPDSDRDFSGANVLTF
d_gene: -; j_gene: TRBJ1-5; v_gene: TRBV7-9; abundance: many; CDR3nt: TGTGCCAGCAGCTTAGGTGCAGCTGATAGCAATCAGCCCCAGCATTTT; CDR3aa: CASSLGAADSNQPQHF
d_gene: -; j_gene: TRBJ2-5; v_gene: TRBV15; abundance: -; CDR3nt: TGTGCCACCAGTAGGGGTGGTCAGCCCCAGTACTTC; CDR3aa: CATSRGGQPQYF
d_gene: -; j_gene: TRBJ1-1; v_gene: TRBV2; abundance: many; CDR3nt: TGTGCCAGCAACTCTCCCACTGAAGCTTTCTTT; CDR3aa: CASNSPTEAFF
d_gene: TRBD1; j_gene: TRBJ1-1; v_gene: TRBV7-9; abundance: -; CDR3nt: TGTGCCAGCAGCTTAGCTGGCAGGGGGGTCGGCACTGAAGCTTTCTTT; CDR3aa: CASSLAGRGVGTEAFF
d_gene: TRBD1; j_gene: TRBJ1-6; v_gene: TRBV29-1; abundance: -; CDR3nt: TGCAGCAACCGACAGGGTAGTTCACCCCTCCACTTT; CDR3aa: CSNRQGSSPLHF
d_gene: -; j_gene: TRBJ1-5; v_gene: TRBV19; abundance: -; CDR3nt: TGTGCCAGTAGTCCACCGACCCAGCATTTT; CDR3aa: CASSPPTQHF
d_gene: -; j_gene: TRBJ1-5; v_gene: TRBV2; abundance: -; CDR3nt: TGTGCCAGCAGTGTGACGCGGGGTGGGGAACAGCCCCAGCATTTT; CDR3aa: CASSVTRGGEQPQHF
d_gene: -; j_gene: TRBJ1-2; v_gene: TRBV29-1; abundance: -; CDR3nt: TGCAGCGTTGGAGGGGGGCGGGGTGGCTACACCTTC; CDR3aa: CSVGGGRGGYTF
d_gene: -; j_gene: TRBJ1-6; v_gene: TRBV29-1; abundance: -; CDR3nt: TGCAGCGTTGCGGCAGGGGTGGGTTCACCCCTCCACTTT; CDR3aa: CSVAAGVGSPLHF
d_gene: TRBD1; j_gene: TRBJ1-1; v_gene: TRBV2; abundance: -; CDR3nt: TGCGCCAGCAGCCAATCAATTTTCGGACAGGGTGTAGGCACTGAAGCTTTCTTT; CDR3aa: CASSQSIFGQGVGTEAFF
d_gene: -; j_gene: TRBJ2-7; v_gene: TRBV29-1; abundance: many; CDR3nt: TGCAGCGTGCTCGGGCAGGGGTACGAGCAGTACTTC; CDR3aa: CSVLGQGYEQYF